The 6 T cell receptor beta chains listed next were all sequenced from one sample in a study of blood T cell repertoires in COVID-19. The repertoire was sequenced with immunoSEQ multiplex PCR; TCRdb's copy has only in-frame clones and lacks some. This table has more than 95,000 clones, 85% to 90% appearing once. Sequences were obtained from peripheral blood. These receptors were obtained from a man between 65 and 85 years old who had recovered from COVID-19.

The J gene is TRBJ2-2, the V gene TRBV19, with a weak D call TRBD1 (6 bases). The CDR3 runs 13 residues. Trimming took 6 bases from V and 8 from J, leaving 13 bases between them. Germline V gives CDR1 LNHDA, CDR2 SQIVND (reference sequence). The chain's CDR3 is CASRTQGSGELFF. The CDR3 DNA reads TGTGCCAGTAGAACGCAGGGGTCTGGGGAGCTGTTTTTT. The whole variable domain, remainder taken from reference TRBV19 and TRBJ2-2, is DGGITQSPKYLFRKEGQNVTLSCEQNLNHDAMYWYRQDPGQGLRLIYYSQIVNDFQKGDIAEGYSVSREKKESFPLTVTSAQKNPTAFYLCASRTQGSGELFFGEGSRLTVL.

This clone was found a few times. The chain employs TRBV15 and TRBJ1-2; maybe TRBD1 (5 bases). The CDR3 consists of 15 residues. Germline CDR1 and CDR2: LNHNV and YYDKDF (reference sequence). Trimming took off 0 bases at V and 7 bases at J, with 15 bases between the two ends. CDR3 nucleotide sequence: TGTGCCACCAGCAGAGATATAAGAAGGGGCGGTGGCTACACCTTC. Translated: CATSRDIRRGGGYTF.

The V and J genes are TRBV21-1 and TRBJ2-5; the table's D gene call, TRBD2, was not cross checked with the DNA. TRBV21-1 is a documented pseudogene. The CDR3 sequence is 17 residues long. The CDR3 coding sequence is TGTGCCAGCAGCAAAGTTACACTAGCGGGGGGAAGTGAGACCCAGTACTTC. Translating it yields CASSKVTLAGGSETQYF.

The chain has TRBV5-1 and TRBJ2-5; D perhaps matches TRBD2 (5 bases). Germline-derived CDR1 and CDR2 are SGHRS and YFSETQ. Between the trimmed V and J ends, which lost 4 bases and 4 bases, there was a span of 20 bases. The CDR3 is made up of 16 amino acids. The CDR3 DNA reads as TGCGCCAGCAGCCCGGGGTTCTCCTTTGTGGGAGAGACCCAGTACTTC. This translates into CASSPGFSFVGETQYF.

The chain employs TRBV3-1 (or the pseudogene TRBV3-2) and TRBJ1-1; 7 positions agree with TRBD1. With 3 bases clipped from V and 7 bases from J, the junction kept 8 bases outside the gene matches. Germline CDR1 reads LGHDT; CDR2 reads YNNKEL (reference sequence). The CDR3 covers 14 residues. The CDR3 nucleotides read TGTGCCAGCAGCCATTGGGACAGACGTTTTGAAGCTTTCTTT. It is translated as CASSHWDRRFEAFF.

The J gene is TRBJ1-2, the V gene TRBV6-5, with D perhaps matching TRBD1 (6 bases). The germline V and J ends were trimmed by 8 bases and 8 bases, with 18 bases remaining between them. The CDR3 runs to 13 residues. In germline, CDR1 is MNHEY, CDR2 SVGAGI. CDR3 DNA: TGTGCCAGCGCAGATAGGGCAGGGGTCGGCTACACCTTC. Its protein product is CASADRAGVGYTF.